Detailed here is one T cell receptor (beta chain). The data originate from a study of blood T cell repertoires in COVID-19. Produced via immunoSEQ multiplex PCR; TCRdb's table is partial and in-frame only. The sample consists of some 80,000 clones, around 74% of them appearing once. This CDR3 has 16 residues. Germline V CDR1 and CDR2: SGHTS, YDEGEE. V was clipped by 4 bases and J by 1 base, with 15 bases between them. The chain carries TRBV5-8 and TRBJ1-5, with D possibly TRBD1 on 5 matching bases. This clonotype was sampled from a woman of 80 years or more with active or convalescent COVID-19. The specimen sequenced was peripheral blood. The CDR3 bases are TGTGCCAGCAGCGGCGGGGGAGGACGGAGCAATCAGCCCCAGCATTTT. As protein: CASSGGGGRSNQPQHF.